These 17 T cell receptor beta chains share one sample of origin, sequenced in a study of T cells in tumors after PD-1 blockade (dated by TCRdb to the late 2010s). The intended sense of this specimen's time point label: after anti-PD-1 therapy. Libraries were made using the immunoSEQ multiplex PCR assay. TCRdb limited this immuneACCESS table to in-frame rearrangements with V and J called. A share of clones is missing; checked studies link under half to unresolved V genes, and the rest is unexplained. Across this sample there are some 25,000 clones, with 70% to 85% seen only once. Clones ranked in the top ten supply 10% to 15% of the sample. The source material was PBMCs, sampled after anti-PD-1 treatment. The receptors stem from a human donor with basal cell carcinoma.

The V gene is TRBV10-2, the J gene TRBJ1-4; 7 nucleotides match TRBD1. The CDR3 totals 16 residues. Germline trimming cut 5 bases from V and 0 bases from J; bases unmatched to any gene: 6. Germline V gene data show CDR1 as WSHSY and CDR2 as SAAADI. This CDR3 reads CASSKDRAATNEKLFF. CDR3 bases: TGCGCCAGCAGTAAAGACAGGGCCGCAACTAATGAAAAACTGTTTTTT.

The CDR3 sequence is CASSLGRETQYF. DNA for the CDR3: TGTGCCAGCAGTCTCGGGAGGGAGACCCAGTACTTC. The chain uses TRBV5-6 and TRBJ2-5; 7 bases are a match to TRBD2. J lost 5 bases, V lost 5 bases, and 3 bases had no gene match. Germline CDR1 reads SGHDT; CDR2 reads YYEEEE. This CDR3 has 12 residues. Full variable domain (rest looked up from reference TRBV5-6 and TRBJ2-5): DAGVTQSPTHLIKTRGQQVTLRCSPKSGHDTVSWYQQALGQGPQFIFQYYEEEERQRGNFPDRFSGHQFPNYSSELNVNALLLGDSALYLCASSLGRETQYFGPGTRLLVL.

The chain joins TRBV27 to TRBJ1-2, with a weak D call TRBD1 (6 bases). The CDR3 runs 17 residues. Germline CDR1 is MNHEY and CDR2 is SMNVEV (reference sequence). With 6 bases removed from V and 4 bases from J, the gap between germline ends came to 24 bases. CDR3 loop: CASRNRVRGRGGYGYTF. Written as DNA, the CDR3 is TGTGCCAGCAGGAACAGGGTTAGAGGCCGAGGGGGCTATGGCTACACCTTC.

The genes are TRBV11-3 and TRBJ2-3, with 8 bases fitting TRBD2. The CDR3 is 16 residues long. V was clipped by 5 bases and J by 1 base; unmatched bases: 8. Germline V lookup: CDR1 SGHNT, CDR2 YENEEA. The CDR3 sequence is CASSPSGGVGTDTQYF. For the CDR3, the DNA is TGTGCCAGCAGCCCCTCGGGGGGGGTTGGCACAGATACGCAGTATTTT.

In this sample, this clone turned up a few times. The chain has TRBV7-6 and TRBJ1-2; 9 nucleotides line up with TRBD1. The J segment lost 6 bases and the V segment lost 6 bases, leaving 5 bases of the junction unmatched. CDR3 size: 13 residues. CDR1 and CDR2 from the germline V gene are SGHVS and FNYEAQ. CDR3 region: CASSVGTGHGYTF. In DNA form, the CDR3 reads TGTGCCAGCAGTGTAGGGACAGGGCATGGCTACACCTTC.

CDR3 protein: CASSVGVGSTDTQYF. CDR3 nucleotide sequence: TGTGCCAGCAGCGTAGGGGTGGGGAGCACAGATACGCAGTATTTT. The rearrangement joins TRBV9 to TRBJ2-3; D gene ambiguous. CDR1 is SGDLS and CDR2 is YYNGEE in the germline V gene. The CDR3 loop spans 15 amino acids. Trimming stripped 0 bases from V and 0 bases from J, with 8 bases between.

The V call is TRBV5-6, the J call TRBJ2-2, with D possibly matching TRBD1 (6 bases). CDR1 is SGHDT, CDR2 YYEEEE, per germline. The CDR3 totals 16 residues. Trimming removed 1 base from V and 2 bases from J, with 12 bases in between. CDR3: CASSLLGADNTGELFF. CDR3 nucleotide sequence: TGTGCCAGCAGCTTGTTGGGGGCAGACAACACCGGGGAGCTGTTTTTT.

This clone turned up a few times. The chain uses TRBV27 and TRBJ2-1; TRBD2 aligns across 13 bases. From germline, CDR1 is MNHEY and CDR2 SMNVEV (reference sequence). There are 16 residues in the CDR3. V gave up 3 bases and J gave up 4 bases; unmatched junction bases: 3. The CDR3 loop reads CASSFRLAGGYNEQFF. DNA for the CDR3: TGTGCCAGCAGTTTCAGACTAGCGGGGGGATACAATGAGCAGTTCTTC.

This clone was counted between two and nine times. V is TRBV7-8 and J is TRBJ2-5; the D gene could be TRBD1 or TRBD2 (6 bases each). The CDR3 covers 16 residues. Germline values: CDR1 SGHVS, CDR2 FQNEAQ. V lost 5 bases and J 2 bases, leaving 18 bases between the germline ends. CDR3 protein: CASSHRSRGGQETQYF. CDR3 in DNA: TGTGCCAGCAGCCACCGGTCTAGAGGGGGGCAAGAGACCCAGTACTTC.

This clone appeared a single time. The chain recombines TRBV18 with TRBJ1-1, with unresolved D. Per the germline V gene, CDR1 is KGHSH and CDR2 is LQKENI. With 0 bases removed from V and 5 bases from J, the gap between germline ends came to 13 bases. The CDR3 runs to 15 residues. This CDR3 is CASSPPGPPGTEAFF. CDR3 in DNA: TGTGCCAGCTCACCACCCGGGCCCCCCGGAACTGAAGCTTTCTTT. Supplemented by reference TRBV18 and TRBJ1-1, the full variable domain reads NAGVMQNPRHLVRRRGQEARLRCSPMKGHSHVYWYRQLPEEGLKFMVYLQKENIIDESGMPKERFSAEFPKEGPSILRIQQVVRGDSAAYFCASSPPGPPGTEAFFGQGTRLTVV.

The V and J genes are TRBV9 and TRBJ2-6; 10 nucleotides line up with TRBD2. The CDR3 length is 19 residues. Germline V gene data show CDR1 as SGDLS and CDR2 as YYNGEE. With 0 bases clipped from V and 0 bases from J, the junction kept 6 bases outside the gene matches. CDR3: CASSVGLAGDLSGANVLTF. As DNA, the CDR3 is TGTGCCAGCAGCGTAGGTCTAGCGGGGGACCTCTCTGGGGCCAACGTCCTGACTTTC.

The chain recombines TRBV7-9 with TRBJ1-2; the match to TRBD1 covers 7 bases. CDR1 and CDR2 from the germline V gene are SEHNR and FQNEAQ (reference sequence). The J segment lost 0 bases and the V segment lost 8 bases, leaving 15 bases of the junction unmatched. The CDR3 runs to 17 residues. The CDR3 spells CASDPGGAAVSNYGYTF. CDR3 coding DNA: TGTGCCAGCGACCCAGGGGGGGCTGCAGTGTCTAACTATGGCTACACCTTC.

This sequence joins TRBV27 and TRBJ1-1, with D maybe TRBD1 (6 bases). This CDR3 comprises 13 residues. Looked up from germline, CDR1 is MNHEY and CDR2 is SMNVEV (reference sequence). V lost 3 bases, J lost 4 bases, and 9 bases lay in between. CDR3 loop: CASSFQGTTEAFF. CDR3 in DNA: TGTGCCAGCAGTTTCCAGGGGACCACTGAAGCTTTCTTT.

V usage is TRBV7-6 and J usage is TRBJ2-2; TRBD2 matches 11 bases. The germline CDR1 and CDR2 sequences are SGHVS and FNYEAQ. The CDR3 runs to 19 residues. V was pared by 2 bases and J by 0 bases, with 8 bases of the junction left unmatched. CDR3 residues: CASSLSLAGALTNTGELFF. CDR3 sequence (DNA): TGTGCCAGCAGCTTATCACTAGCGGGGGCACTAACGAACACCGGGGAGCTGTTTTTT.

This clone was observed a single time. This sequence joins TRBV7-3 and TRBJ2-2, with 7 bases lining up with TRBD1. Looked up from germline, CDR1 is SGHTA and CDR2 is FQGTGA. CDR3 length: 15 amino acids. With V trimmed by 5 bases and J by 3 bases, 6 bases remained unmatched. The CDR3 loop reads CASSPGGLYTGELFF. Here the CDR3 DNA reads TGTGCCAGCAGCCCAGGGGGTTTGTACACCGGGGAGCTGTTTTTT.

This clone was counted only a few times. The J gene is TRBJ1-1, the V gene TRBV5-8; 8 bases are shared with TRBD1. CDR3 size: 16 residues. Trimming removed 0 bases from V and 3 bases from J; junction bases left unmatched: 7. CDR1 is SGHTS and CDR2 is YDEGEE in the germline V gene. The CDR3 nucleotides are TGTGCCAGCAGCTTGGGGGTACAGGGGGTCGACACTGAAGCTTTCTTT. Its translation is CASSLGVQGVDTEAFF.

The rearrangement joins TRBV7-2 to TRBJ2-7; no reliable D call. The V gene's germline CDR1 is SGHTA and CDR2 FQGNSA. V was pared by 0 bases and J by 7 bases, with 7 bases between. The CDR3 extends over 12 amino acids. The CDR3 region is CASSLAIGEQYF. CDR3 DNA: TGTGCCAGCAGCTTAGCAATTGGGGAGCAGTACTTC. The variable domain in full, completed from reference TRBV7-2 and TRBJ2-7, reads GAGVSQSPSNKVTEKGKDVELRCDPISGHTALYWYRQSLGQGLEFLIYFQGNSAPDKSGLPSDRFSAERTGGSVSTLTIQRTQQEDSAVYLCASSLAIGEQYFGPGTRLTVT.